The entry below describes one TCR beta chain. The antigen remains undetermined. This sample is part of a study of post-analysis software for immune sequencing data. Study summary: There were relapsing-remitting, secondary progressive and progressive-relapsing multiple sclerosis among the disease courses included.

Incorporated into the TCR beta cDNA libraries were unique molecular identifiers, which served to reduce PCR and sequencing biases. TCRdb ran MiXCR on the PCR reads and lists one entry per CDR3 protein. The data contain more than 500,000 distinct CDR3 sequences, less than 40% of them singletons. The germline V gene encodes CDR1 DFQATT and CDR2 SNEGSKA (reference sequence). The CDR3 has 14 amino acids. With 0 bases removed from V and 2 bases from J, the gap between germline ends came to 11 bases. Study-wide results and caveats: TRBV segments more frequent in patients than in controls numbered roughly 5 and included TRBV5-6, TRBV5-1 and TRBV20-1. Versus controls, multiple sclerosis patients showed significantly lower diversity (normalized Chao1). Same-batch preparations were strongly co-clustered by F measure.

This chain connects TRBV20-1 to TRBJ2-7, with D perhaps TRBD1 (5 bases). The sequenced material came from blood. The clonotype comes from a girl under 18 with multiple sclerosis. DNA of the CDR3: TGCAGTGCTAGAGATCTGACAGTGACCTACGAGCAGTACTTC. Translating it yields CSARDLTVTYEQYF.